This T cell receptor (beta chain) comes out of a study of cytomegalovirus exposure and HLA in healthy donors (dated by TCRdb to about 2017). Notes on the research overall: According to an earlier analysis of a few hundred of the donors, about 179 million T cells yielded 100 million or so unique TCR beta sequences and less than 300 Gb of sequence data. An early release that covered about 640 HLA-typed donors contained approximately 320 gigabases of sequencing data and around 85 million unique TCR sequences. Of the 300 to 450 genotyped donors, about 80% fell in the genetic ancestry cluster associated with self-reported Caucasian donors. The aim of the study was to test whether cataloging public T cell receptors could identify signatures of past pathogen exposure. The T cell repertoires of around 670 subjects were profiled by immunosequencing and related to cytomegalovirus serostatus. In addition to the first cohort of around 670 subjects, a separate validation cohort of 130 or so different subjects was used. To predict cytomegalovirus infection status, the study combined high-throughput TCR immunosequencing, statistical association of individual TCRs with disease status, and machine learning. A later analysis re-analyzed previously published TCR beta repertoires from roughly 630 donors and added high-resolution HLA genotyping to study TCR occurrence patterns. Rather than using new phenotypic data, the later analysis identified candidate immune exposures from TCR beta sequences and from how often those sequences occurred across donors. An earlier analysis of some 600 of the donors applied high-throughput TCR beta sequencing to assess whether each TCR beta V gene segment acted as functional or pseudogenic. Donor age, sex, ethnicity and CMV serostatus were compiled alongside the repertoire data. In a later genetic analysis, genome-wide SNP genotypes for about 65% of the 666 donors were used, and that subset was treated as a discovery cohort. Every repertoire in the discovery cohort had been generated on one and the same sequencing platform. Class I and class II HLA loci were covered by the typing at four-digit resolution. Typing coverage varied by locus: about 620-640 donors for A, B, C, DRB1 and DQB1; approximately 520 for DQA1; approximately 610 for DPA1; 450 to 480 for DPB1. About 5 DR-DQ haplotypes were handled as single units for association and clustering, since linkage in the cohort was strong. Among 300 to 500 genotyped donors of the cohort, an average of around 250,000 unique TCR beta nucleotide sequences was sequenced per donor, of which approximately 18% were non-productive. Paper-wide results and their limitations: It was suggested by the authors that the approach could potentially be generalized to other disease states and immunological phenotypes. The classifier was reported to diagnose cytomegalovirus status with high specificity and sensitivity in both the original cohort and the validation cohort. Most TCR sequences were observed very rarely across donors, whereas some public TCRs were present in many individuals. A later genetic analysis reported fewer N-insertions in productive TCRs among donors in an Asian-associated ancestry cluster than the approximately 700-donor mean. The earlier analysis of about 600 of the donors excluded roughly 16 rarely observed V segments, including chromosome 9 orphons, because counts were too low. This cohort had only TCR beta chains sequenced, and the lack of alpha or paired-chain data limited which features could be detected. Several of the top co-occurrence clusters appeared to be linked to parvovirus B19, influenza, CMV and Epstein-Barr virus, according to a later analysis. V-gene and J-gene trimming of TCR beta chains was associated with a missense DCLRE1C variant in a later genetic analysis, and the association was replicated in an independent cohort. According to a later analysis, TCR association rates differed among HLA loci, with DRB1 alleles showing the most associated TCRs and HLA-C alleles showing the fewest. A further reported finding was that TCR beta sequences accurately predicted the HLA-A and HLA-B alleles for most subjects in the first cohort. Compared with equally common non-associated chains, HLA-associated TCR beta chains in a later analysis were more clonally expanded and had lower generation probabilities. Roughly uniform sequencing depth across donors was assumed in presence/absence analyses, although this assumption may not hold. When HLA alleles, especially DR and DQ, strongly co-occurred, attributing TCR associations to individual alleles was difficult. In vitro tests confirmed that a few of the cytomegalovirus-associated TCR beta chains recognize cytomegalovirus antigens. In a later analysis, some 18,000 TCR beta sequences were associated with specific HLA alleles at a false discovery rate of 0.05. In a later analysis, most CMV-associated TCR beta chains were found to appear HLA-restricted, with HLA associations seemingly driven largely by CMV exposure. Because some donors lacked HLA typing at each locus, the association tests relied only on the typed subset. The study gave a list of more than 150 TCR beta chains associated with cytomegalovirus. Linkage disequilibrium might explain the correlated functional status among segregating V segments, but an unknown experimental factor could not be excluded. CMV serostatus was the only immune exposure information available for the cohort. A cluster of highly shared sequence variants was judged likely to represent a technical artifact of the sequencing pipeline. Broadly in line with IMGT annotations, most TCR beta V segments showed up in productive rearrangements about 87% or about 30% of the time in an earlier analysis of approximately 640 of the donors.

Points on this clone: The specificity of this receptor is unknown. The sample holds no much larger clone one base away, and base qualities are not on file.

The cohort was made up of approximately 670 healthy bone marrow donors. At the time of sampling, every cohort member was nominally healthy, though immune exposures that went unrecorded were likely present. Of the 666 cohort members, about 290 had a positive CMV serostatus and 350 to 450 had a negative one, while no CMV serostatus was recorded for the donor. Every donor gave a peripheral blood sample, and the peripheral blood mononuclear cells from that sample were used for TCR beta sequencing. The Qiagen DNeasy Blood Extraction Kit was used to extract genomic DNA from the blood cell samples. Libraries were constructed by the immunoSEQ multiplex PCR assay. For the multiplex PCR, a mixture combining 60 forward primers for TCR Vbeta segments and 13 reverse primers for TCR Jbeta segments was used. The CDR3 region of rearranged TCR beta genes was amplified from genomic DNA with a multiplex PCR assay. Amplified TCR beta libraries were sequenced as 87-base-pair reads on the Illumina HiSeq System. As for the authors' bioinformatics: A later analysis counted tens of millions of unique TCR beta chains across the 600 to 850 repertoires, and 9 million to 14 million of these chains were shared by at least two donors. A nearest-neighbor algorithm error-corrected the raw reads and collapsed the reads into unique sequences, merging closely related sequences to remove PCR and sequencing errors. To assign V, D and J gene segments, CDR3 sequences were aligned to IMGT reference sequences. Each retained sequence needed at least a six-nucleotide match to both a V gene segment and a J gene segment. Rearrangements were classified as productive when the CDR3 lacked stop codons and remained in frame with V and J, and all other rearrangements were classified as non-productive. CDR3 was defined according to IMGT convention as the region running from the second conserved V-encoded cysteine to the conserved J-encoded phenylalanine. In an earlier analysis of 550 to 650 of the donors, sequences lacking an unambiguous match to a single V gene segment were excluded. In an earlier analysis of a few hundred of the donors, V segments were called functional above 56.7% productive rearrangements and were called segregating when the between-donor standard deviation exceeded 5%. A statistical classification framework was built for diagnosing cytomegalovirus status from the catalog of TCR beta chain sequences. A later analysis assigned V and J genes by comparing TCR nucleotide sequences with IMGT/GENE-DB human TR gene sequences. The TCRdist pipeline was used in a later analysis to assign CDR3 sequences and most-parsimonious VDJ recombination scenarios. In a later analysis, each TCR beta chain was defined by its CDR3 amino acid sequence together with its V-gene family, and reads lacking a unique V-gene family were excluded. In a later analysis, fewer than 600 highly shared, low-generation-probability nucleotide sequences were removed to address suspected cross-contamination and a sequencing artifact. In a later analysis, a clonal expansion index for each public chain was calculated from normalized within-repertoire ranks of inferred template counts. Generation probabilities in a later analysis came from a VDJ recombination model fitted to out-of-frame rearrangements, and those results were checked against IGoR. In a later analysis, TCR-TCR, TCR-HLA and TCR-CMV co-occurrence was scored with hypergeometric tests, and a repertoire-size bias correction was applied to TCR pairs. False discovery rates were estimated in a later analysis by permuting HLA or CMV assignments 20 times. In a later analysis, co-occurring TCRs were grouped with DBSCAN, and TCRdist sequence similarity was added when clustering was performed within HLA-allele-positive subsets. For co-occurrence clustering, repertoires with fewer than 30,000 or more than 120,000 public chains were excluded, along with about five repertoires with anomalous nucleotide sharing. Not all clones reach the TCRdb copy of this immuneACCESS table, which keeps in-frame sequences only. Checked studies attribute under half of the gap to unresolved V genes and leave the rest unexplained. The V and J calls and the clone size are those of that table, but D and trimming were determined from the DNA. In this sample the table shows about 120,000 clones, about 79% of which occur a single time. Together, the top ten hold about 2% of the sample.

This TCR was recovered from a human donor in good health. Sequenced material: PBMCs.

The sequence in DNA is TGTGCCAGCAGTTTGGGACAGGAGGCACGGGGCTATGGCTACACCTTC. The translation is CASSLGQEARGYGYTF. The chain joins TRBV27 to TRBJ1-2, with 8 junctional bases fitting TRBD1. According to the germline V gene (reference sequence), CDR1 reads MNHEY and CDR2 reads SMNVEV. The CDR3 runs 16 residues from the cysteine to the phenylalanine. This entry keeps only the CDR3 DNA: 48 bases, framed from base 1. At the junction V is shortened by 3 bases and J by 4 bases; bases outside the gene matches: 10.